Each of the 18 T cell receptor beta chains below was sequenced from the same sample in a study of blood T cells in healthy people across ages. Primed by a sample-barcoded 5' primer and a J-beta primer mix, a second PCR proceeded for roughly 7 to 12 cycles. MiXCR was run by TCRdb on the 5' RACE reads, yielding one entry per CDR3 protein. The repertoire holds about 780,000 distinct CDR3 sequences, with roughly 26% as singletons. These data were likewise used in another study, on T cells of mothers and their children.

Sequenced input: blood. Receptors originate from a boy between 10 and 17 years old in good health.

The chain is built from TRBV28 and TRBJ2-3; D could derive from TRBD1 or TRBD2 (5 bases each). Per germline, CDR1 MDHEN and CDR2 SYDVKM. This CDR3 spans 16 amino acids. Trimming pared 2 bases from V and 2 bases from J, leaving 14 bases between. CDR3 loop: CASSLHNGATTDTQYF. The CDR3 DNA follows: TGTGCCAGCAGTTTACACAACGGGGCGACCACAGATACGCAGTATTTT.

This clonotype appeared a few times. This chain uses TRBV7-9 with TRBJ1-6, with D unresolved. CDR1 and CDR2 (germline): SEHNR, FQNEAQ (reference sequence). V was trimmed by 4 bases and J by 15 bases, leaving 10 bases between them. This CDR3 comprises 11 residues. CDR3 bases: TGTGCCAGCAGCTCAGACAAGGACCTCCACTTT. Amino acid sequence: CASSSDKDLHF.

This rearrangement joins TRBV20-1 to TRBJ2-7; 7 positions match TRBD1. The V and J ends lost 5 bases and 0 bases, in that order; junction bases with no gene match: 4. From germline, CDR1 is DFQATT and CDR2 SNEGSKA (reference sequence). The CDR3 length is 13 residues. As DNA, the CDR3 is TGCAGTGCTGCGACAGGGATCTCCTACGAGCAGTACTTC. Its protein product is CSAATGISYEQYF.

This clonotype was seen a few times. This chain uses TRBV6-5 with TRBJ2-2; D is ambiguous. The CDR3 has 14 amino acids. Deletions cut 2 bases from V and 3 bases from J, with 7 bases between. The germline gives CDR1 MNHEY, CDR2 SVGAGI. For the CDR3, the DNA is TGTGCCAGCAGTTACGGAACAGACACCGGGGAGCTGTTTTTT. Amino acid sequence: CASSYGTDTGELFF.

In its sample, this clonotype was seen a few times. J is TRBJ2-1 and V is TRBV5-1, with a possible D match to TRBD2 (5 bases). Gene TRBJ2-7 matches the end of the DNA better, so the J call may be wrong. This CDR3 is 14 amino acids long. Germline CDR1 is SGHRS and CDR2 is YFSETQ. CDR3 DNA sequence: TGCGCCAGCCCAGGAGGCCTTACCCCCTACGAGCAGTACTTC. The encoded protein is CASPGGLTPYEQYF.

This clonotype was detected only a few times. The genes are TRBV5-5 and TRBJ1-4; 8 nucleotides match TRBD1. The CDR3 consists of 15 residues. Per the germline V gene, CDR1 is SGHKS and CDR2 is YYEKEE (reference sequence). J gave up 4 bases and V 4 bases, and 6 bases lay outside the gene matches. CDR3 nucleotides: TGTGCCAGCAGCGGGGGGACAGGCAATAATGAAAAACTGTTTTTT. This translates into CASSGGTGNNEKLFF.

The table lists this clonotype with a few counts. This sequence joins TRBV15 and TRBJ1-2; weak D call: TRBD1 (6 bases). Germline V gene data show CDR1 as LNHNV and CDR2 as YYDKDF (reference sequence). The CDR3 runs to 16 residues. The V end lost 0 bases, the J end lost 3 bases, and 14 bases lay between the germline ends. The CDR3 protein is CATSRDRGAGDYGYTF. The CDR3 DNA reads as TGTGCCACCAGCAGAGATCGGGGGGCGGGGGACTATGGCTACACCTTC.

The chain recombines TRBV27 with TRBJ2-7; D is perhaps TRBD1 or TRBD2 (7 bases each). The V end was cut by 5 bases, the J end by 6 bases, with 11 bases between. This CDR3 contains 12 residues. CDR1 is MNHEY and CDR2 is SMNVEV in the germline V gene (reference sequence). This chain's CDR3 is CASSRRGGEQYF. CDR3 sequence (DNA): TGTGCCAGCAGTCGCAGGGGGGGCGAGCAGTACTTC.

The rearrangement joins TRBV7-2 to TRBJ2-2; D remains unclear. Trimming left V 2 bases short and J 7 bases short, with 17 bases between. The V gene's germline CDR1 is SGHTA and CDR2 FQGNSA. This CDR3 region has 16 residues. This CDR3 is CASSLYLDRMGGELFF. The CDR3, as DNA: TGTGCCAGCAGCTTATATCTCGACCGCATGGGCGGGGAGCTGTTTTTT. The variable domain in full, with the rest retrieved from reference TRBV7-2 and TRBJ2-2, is GAGVSQSPSNKVTEKGKDVELRCDPISGHTALYWYRQSLGQGLEFLIYFQGNSAPDKSGLPSDRFSAERTGGSVSTLTIQRTQQEDSAVYLCASSLYLDRMGGELFFGEGSRLTVL.

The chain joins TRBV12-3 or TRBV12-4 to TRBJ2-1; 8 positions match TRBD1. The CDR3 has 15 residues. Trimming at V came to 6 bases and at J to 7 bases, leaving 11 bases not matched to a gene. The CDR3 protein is CASSPPQGAQNEQFF. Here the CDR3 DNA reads TGTGCCAGCAGCCCACCTCAGGGGGCGCAAAATGAGCAGTTCTTC.

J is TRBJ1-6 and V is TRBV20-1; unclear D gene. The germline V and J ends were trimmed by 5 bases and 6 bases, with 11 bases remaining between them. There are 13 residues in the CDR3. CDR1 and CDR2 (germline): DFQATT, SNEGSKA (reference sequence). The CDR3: CSASDGRNSPLHF. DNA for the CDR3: TGCAGTGCTTCTGACGGACGTAATTCACCCCTCCACTTT.

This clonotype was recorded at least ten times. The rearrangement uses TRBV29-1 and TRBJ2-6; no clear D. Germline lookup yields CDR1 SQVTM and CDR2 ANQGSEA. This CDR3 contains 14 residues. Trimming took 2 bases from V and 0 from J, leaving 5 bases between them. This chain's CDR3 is CSVEFGSGANVLTF. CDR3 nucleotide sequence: TGCAGCGTTGAATTCGGCTCTGGGGCCAACGTCCTGACTTTC. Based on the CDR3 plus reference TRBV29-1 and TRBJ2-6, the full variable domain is SAVISQKPSRDICQRGTSLTIQCQVDSQVTMMFWYRQQPGQSLTLIATANQGSEATYESGFVIDKFPISRPNLTFSTLTVSNMSPEDSSIYLCSVEFGSGANVLTFGAGSRLTVL.

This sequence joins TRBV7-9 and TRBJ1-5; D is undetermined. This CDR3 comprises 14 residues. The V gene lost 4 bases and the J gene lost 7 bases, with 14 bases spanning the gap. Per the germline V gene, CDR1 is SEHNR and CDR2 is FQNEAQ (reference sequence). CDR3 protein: CASSSREVGQPQHF. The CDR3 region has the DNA TGTGCCAGCAGCTCTCGCGAAGTTGGGCAGCCCCAGCATTTT. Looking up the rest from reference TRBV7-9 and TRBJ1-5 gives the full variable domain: DTGVSQNPRHKITKRGQNVTFRCDPISEHNRLYWYRQTLGQGPEFLTYFQNEAQLEKSRLLSDRFSAERPKGSFSTLEIQRTEQGDSAMYLCASSSREVGQPQHFGDGTRLSIL.

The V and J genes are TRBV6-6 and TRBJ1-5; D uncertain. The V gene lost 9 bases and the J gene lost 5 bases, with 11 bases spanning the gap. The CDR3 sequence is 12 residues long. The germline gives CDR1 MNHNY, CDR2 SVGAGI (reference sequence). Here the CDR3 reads CASGLKDQPQHF. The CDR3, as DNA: TGTGCCAGTGGACTGAAAGATCAGCCCCAGCATTTT.

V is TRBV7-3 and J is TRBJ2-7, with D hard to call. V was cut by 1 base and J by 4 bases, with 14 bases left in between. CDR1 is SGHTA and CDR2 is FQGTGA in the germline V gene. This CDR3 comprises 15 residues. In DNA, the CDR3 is TGTGCCAGCAGCTTAAGAAGGGAAAGCTCTTACGAGCAGTACTTC. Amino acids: CASSLRRESSYEQYF.

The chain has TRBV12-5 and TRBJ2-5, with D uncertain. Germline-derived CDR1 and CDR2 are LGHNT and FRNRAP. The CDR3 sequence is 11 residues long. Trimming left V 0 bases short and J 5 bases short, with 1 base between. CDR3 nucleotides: TGTGCTAGTGGTTTGGTGGAGACCCAGTACTTC. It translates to CASGLVETQYF. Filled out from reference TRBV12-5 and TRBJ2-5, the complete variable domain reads DARVTQTPRHKVTEMGQEVTMRCQPILGHNTVFWYRQTMMQGLELLAYFRNRAPLDDSGMPKDRFSAEMPDATLATLKIQPSEPRDSAVYFCASGLVETQYFGPGTRLLVL.

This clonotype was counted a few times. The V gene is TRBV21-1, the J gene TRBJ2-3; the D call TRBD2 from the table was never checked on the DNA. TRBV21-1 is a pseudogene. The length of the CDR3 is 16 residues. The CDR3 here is CASSKSEGVGTDTQYF. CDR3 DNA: TGTGCCAGCAGCAAATCGGAGGGTGTCGGCACAGATACGCAGTATTTT.

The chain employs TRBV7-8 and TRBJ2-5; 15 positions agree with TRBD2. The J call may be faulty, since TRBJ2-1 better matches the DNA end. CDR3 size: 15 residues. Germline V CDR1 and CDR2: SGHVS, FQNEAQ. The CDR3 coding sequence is TGTGCCAGCAGTGGAGGGACTAGCGGGGGGCGTGAGCAGTTCTTC. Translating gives CASSGGTSGGREQFF.